Below are 14 T cell receptor beta chains sequenced from a single sample in a study of blood T cell repertoires in COVID-19. The protocol was immunoSEQ multiplex PCR, while the TCRdb copy is restricted to in-frame clones and leaves out a portion. Of 55,000 to 65,000 clones listed, about 88% were seen once; the top ten hold 5.1%. Specimen: peripheral blood. The receptors derive from a man older than 75 in a cohort sampled during active COVID-19.

The chain couples TRBV27 to TRBJ1-6; perhaps TRBD1 as D (6 bases). Germline assignment: CDR1 MNHEY and CDR2 SMNVEV (reference sequence). The CDR3 extends over 16 amino acids. The ends were cut back, 2 bases at V and 0 bases at J, with 8 bases in the middle. CDR3 nucleotides: TGTGCCAGCAGTTTACAAGGGGGCTCCTATAATTCACCCCTCCACTTT. This encodes CASSLQGGSYNSPLHF.

The J gene is TRBJ2-5, the V gene TRBV29-1, with D perhaps TRBD1 (6 bases). The CDR3 covers 13 residues. Deletions cut 6 bases from V and 4 bases from J, with 15 bases between. The germline V gene encodes CDR1 SQVTM and CDR2 ANQGSEA. CDR3 protein: CSVARDMGETQYF. The CDR3 DNA reads as TGCAGCGTGGCCCGGGACATGGGAGAGACCCAGTACTTC.

The chain recombines TRBV7-8 with TRBJ1-5, with TRBD1 identical over 7 bases. CDR1 and CDR2 from the germline V gene are SGHVS and FQNEAQ. The CDR3 is 15 residues long. V trimming: 5 bases; J trimming: 4 bases; junction bases outside the gene matches: 8. The CDR3 here is CASSPSRGFNQPQHF. Written as DNA, the CDR3 is TGTGCCAGCAGCCCAAGCAGGGGGTTTAATCAGCCCCAGCATTTT.

The rearrangement joins TRBV27 to TRBJ2-1; 7 bases match TRBD1. Germline V gene sequence: CDR1 MNHEY, CDR2 SMNVEV (reference sequence). The CDR3 consists of 16 residues. V shed 5 bases and J 0 bases; nucleotides not matched to a gene: 7. CDR3 coding DNA: TGTGCCAGCAGTAACCAACAGGGGAGCTCCTACAATGAGCAGTTCTTC. It specifies CASSNQQGSSYNEQFF.

This rearrangement joins TRBV19 to TRBJ2-5; TRBD1 matches 8 bases. After removal of 2 bases from V and 5 bases from J, the junction contained 10 bases not matched to a gene. The CDR3 runs to 16 residues. Germline assignment: CDR1 LNHDA and CDR2 SQIVND (reference sequence). The CDR3 nucleotides read TGTGCCAGTAGTATAAATCCGACAGGGGACCGGGAGACCCAGTACTTC. This gives the protein CASSINPTGDRETQYF.

V gene TRBV2 combines with J gene TRBJ1-6; 7 bases match TRBD1. Trimming removed 7 bases from V and 7 bases from J; junction bases left unmatched: 4. CDR3 length equals 13 residues. CDR1 and CDR2 (germline): SNHLY, FYNNEI. This CDR3 reads CASTGTDNSPLHF. In DNA, the CDR3 is TGTGCCAGCACTGGGACAGACAATTCACCCCTCCACTTT.

V gene TRBV4-1 combines with J gene TRBJ2-2, with no clear D. CDR3 size: 15 residues. Trimming cost V 0 bases and J 2 bases, with 7 bases left between them. Germline values: CDR1 MGHRA, CDR2 YSYEKL. CDR3 DNA: TGCGCCAGCAGCCAAGATACAGCTAACACCGGGGAGCTGTTTTTT. This encodes CASSQDTANTGELFF.

The rearrangement links TRBV13 to TRBJ2-2; 7 bases match TRBD1. Germline lookup yields CDR1 PRHDT and CDR2 FYEKMQ (reference sequence). V shed 2 bases, J shed 4 bases, and the junction held 4 bases outside the gene matches. This CDR3 is 15 amino acids long. Here the CDR3 reads CASSLSGQTTGELFF. The CDR3 bases are TGTGCCAGCAGCTTATCGGGACAGACCACCGGGGAGCTGTTTTTT. Complete variable domain (other parts from reference TRBV13 and TRBJ2-2): AAGVIQSPRHLIKEKRETATLKCYPIPRHDTVYWYQQGPGQDPQFLISFYEKMQSDKGSIPDRFSAQQFSDYHSELNMSSLELGDSALYFCASSLSGQTTGELFFGEGSRLTVL.

The chain employs TRBV3-1 (or the pseudogene TRBV3-2) and TRBJ1-4; the D gene is possibly TRBD1 (5 bases). The V end was cut by 2 bases, the J end by 1 base, with 8 bases between. The CDR3 length is 15 residues. Per germline, CDR1 LGHDT and CDR2 YNNKEL (reference sequence). CDR3 DNA sequence: TGTGCCAGCAGCCAAAGTACAGGAACTAATGAAAAACTGTTTTTT. Encoded protein: CASSQSTGTNEKLFF.

The genes are TRBV7-3 and TRBJ2-1, with TRBD1 matching 8 bases. In germline, CDR1 is SGHTA, CDR2 FQGTGA. This CDR3 has 15 amino acids. V shed 6 bases, J shed 3 bases, and the junction held 7 bases outside the gene matches. CDR3 in DNA: TGTGCCAGCAGTTACGGACAGGGTCACTACAATGAGCAGTTCTTC. This gives the protein CASSYGQGHYNEQFF.

This clone was seen just once. This chain uses TRBV5-1 with TRBJ1-4; 9 bases match TRBD1. This CDR3 is built from 14 residues. Germline CDR1 SGHRS, CDR2 YFSETQ. Trimming removed 6 bases from V and 9 bases from J; junction bases left unmatched: 9. CDR3 protein: CASTSPGQGQKLFF. CDR3 nucleotides: TGCGCCAGCACATCACCGGGACAGGGCCAAAAACTGTTTTTT.

The CDR3 DNA reads TGTGCCAGCAGCTCCGGGGGGCCGGAGACCCAGTACTTC. This sequence encodes CASSSGGPETQYF. This rearrangement joins TRBV7-2 to TRBJ2-5; perhaps TRBD2 as D (7 bases). The CDR3 extends over 13 amino acids. V dropped 4 bases and J dropped 5 bases, with 11 bases sitting between them. Germline CDR1 SGHTA, CDR2 FQGNSA. The variable domain in full, with the rest retrieved from reference TRBV7-2 and TRBJ2-5, is GAGVSQSPSNKVTEKGKDVELRCDPISGHTALYWYRQSLGQGLEFLIYFQGNSAPDKSGLPSDRFSAERTGGSVSTLTIQRTQQEDSAVYLCASSSGGPETQYFGPGTRLLVL.

This clone was observed a handful of times. The chain joins TRBV20-1 to TRBJ2-7; 10 bases line up with TRBD2. The germline CDR1 and CDR2 sequences are DFQATT and SNEGSKA (reference sequence). This CDR3 is 13 amino acids long. The V and J ends lost 3 bases and 5 bases, in that order; junction bases with no gene match: 4. CDR3 residues: CSASRLAGDEQYF. The CDR3 DNA follows: TGCAGTGCTAGTCGGCTAGCGGGGGACGAGCAGTACTTC.

The rearrangement uses TRBV7-9 and TRBJ2-3; 12 bases agree with TRBD2. V shed 5 bases, J shed 2 bases, and the junction held 8 bases outside the gene matches. The CDR3 extends over 17 amino acids. Germline V CDR1 and CDR2: SEHNR, FQNEAQ (reference sequence). DNA of the CDR3: TGTGCCAGCAGCCGGGGGGGACTAGCGGGTTTCACAGATACGCAGTATTTT. It yields the protein CASSRGGLAGFTDTQYF. The full variable domain, in which reference TRBV7-9 and TRBJ2-3 provide the parts outside the CDR3, is DTGVSQNPRHKITKRGQNVTFRCDPISEHNRLYWYRQTLGQGPEFLTYFQNEAQLEKSRLLSDRFSAERPKGSFSTLEIQRTEQGDSAMYLCASSRGGLAGFTDTQYFGPGTRLTVL.